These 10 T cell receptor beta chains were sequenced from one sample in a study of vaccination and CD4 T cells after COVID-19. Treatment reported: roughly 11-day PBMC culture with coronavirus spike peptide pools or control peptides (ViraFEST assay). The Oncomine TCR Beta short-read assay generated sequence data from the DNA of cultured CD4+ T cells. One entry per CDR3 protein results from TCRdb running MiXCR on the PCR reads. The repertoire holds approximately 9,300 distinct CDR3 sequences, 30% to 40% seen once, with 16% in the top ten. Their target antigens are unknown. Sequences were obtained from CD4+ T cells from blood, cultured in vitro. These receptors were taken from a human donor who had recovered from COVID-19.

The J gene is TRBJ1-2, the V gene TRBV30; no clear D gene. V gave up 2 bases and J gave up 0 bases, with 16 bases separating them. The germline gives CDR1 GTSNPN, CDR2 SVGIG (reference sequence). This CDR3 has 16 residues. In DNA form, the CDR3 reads TGTGCCTGGAGTCCCCGAAGGACGGCCTCTAACTATGGCTACACCTTC. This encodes CAWSPRRTASNYGYTF.

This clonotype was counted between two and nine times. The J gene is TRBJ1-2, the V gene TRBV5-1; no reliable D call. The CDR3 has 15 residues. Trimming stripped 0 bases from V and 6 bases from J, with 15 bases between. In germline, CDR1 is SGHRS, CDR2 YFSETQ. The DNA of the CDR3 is TGCGCCAGCAGCTTGGCCGCAGGAGCGAGGGATGGCTACACCTTC. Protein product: CASSLAAGARDGYTF.

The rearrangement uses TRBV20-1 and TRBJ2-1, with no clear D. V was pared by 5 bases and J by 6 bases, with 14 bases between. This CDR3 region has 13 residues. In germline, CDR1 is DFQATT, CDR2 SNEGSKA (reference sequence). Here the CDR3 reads CSAYPPGFNEQFF. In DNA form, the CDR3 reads TGCAGTGCTTACCCCCCAGGCTTCAATGAGCAGTTCTTC.

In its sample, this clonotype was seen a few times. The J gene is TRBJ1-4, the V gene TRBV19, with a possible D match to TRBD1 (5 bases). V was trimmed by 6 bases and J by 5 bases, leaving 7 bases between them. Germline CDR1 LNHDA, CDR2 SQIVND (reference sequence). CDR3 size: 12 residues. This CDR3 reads CASRQENEKLFF. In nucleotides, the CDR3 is TGTGCCAGTAGACAGGAAAATGAAAAACTGTTTTTT.

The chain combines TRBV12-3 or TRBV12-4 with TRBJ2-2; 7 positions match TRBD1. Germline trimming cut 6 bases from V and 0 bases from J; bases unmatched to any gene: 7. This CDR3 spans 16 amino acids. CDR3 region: CASRDGTDANTGELFF. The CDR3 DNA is TGTGCCAGCAGGGACGGGACAGACGCGAACACCGGGGAGCTGTTTTTT.

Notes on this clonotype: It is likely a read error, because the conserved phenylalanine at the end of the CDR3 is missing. CDR3 in amino acids: CASSPTRTGKSSYEQYY. CDR3 coding DNA: TGTGCCAGCAGCCCGACTCGGACAGGAAAGAGCTCCTACGAGCAGTACTAC. This chain joins TRBV7-8 and TRBJ2-7; 7 bases align to TRBD1. The germline V gene has CDR1 SGHVS and CDR2 FQNEAQ. After removal of 5 bases from V and 0 bases from J, the junction contained 13 bases not matched to a gene. The CDR3 is 17 residues long.

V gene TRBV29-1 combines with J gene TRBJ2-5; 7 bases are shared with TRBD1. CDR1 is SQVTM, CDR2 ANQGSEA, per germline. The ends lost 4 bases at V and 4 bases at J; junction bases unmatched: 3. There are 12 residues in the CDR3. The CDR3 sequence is CSVVSGGETQYF. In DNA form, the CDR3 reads TGCAGCGTTGTCTCAGGGGGAGAGACCCAGTACTTC.

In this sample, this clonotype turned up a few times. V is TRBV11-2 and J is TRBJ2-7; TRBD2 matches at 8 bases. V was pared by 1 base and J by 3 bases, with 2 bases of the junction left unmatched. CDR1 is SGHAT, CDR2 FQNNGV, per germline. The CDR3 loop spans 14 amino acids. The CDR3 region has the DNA TGTGCCAGCAGCTTAGCCGGGACTAGCTACGAGCAGTACTTC. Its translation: CASSLAGTSYEQYF.

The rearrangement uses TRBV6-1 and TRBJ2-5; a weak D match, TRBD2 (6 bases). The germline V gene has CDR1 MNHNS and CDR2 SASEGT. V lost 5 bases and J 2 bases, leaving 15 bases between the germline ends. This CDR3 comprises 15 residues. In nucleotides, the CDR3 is TGTGCCAGCAGTAGACGGGGGACGCCGCAAGAGACCCAGTACTTC. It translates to CASSRRGTPQETQYF.

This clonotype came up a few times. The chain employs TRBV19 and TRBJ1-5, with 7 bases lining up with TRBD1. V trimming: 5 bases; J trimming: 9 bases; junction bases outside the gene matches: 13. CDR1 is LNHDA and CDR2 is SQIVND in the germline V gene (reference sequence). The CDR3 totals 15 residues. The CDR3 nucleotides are TGTGCCAGTAGTCCCCAGGGGGGGCGGGGGAGGCCCCAGCATTTT. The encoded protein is CASSPQGGRGRPQHF.